Presented here are 27 T cell receptor beta chains from one specimen sequenced in a study of blood T cell repertoires in COVID-19. Profiled with immunoSEQ multiplex PCR; TCRdb holds only in-frame clones, not every one. Among some 170,000 clones listed, roughly 90% were seen once. The material sequenced was PBMCs or T cells enriched from blood (not recorded which). The receptors stem from a human donor with acute COVID-19. The donor label of this sample is uncertain.

Remarks on this clone: At the DNA level, this CDR3 is encoded by other sequences in the same sample as well. This sequence joins TRBV30 and TRBJ1-3; no clear D. Germline CDR1 is GTSNPN and CDR2 is SVGIG (reference sequence). The CDR3 is 13 residues long. V lost 2 bases and J 2 bases, leaving 7 bases between the germline ends. CDR3 region: CAWSTGTGNTIYF. The CDR3 bases are TGTGCCTGGAGTACGGGGACTGGAAACACCATATATTTT. Together with reference TRBV30 and TRBJ1-3, the CDR3 gives the full variable domain: SQTIHQWPATLVQPVGSPLSLECTVEGTSNPNLYWYRQAAGRGLQLLFYSVGIGQISSEVPQNLSASRPQDRQFILSSKKLLLSDSGFYLCAWSTGTGNTIYFGEGSWLTVV.

This clone was detected a few times. This chain links TRBV7-8 with TRBJ1-2; TRBD1 matches 7 bases. The CDR3 sequence is 15 residues long. Germline V gives CDR1 SGHVS, CDR2 FQNEAQ. V shed 1 base, J shed 6 bases, and the junction held 8 bases outside the gene matches. The CDR3 nucleotides are TGTGCCAGCAGCTTAGGGCTGCAGGGGGATGATGGCTACACCTTC. Its protein product is CASSLGLQGDDGYTF.

The rearrangement joins TRBV5-1 to TRBJ1-1; D remains ambiguous. With 3 bases removed from V and 1 base from J, the gap between germline ends came to 10 bases. CDR1 is SGHRS and CDR2 is YFSETQ in the germline V gene. CDR3 length: 14 amino acids. This chain's CDR3 is CASSSDQENTEAFF. For the CDR3, the DNA is TGCGCCAGCAGCTCGGATCAGGAGAACACTGAAGCTTTCTTT. The full variable domain, in which reference TRBV5-1 and TRBJ1-1 provide the parts outside the CDR3, is KAGVTQTPRYLIKTRGQQVTLSCSPISGHRSVSWYQQTPGQGLQFLFEYFSETQRNKGNFPGRFSGRQFSNSRSEMNVSTLELGDSALYLCASSSDQENTEAFFGQGTRLTVV.

This rearrangement joins TRBV7-6 to TRBJ2-5; 7 positions agree with TRBD2. The CDR3 totals 15 residues. V was clipped by 1 base and J by 7 bases; unmatched bases: 9. From germline, CDR1 is SGHVS and CDR2 FNYEAQ. The chain's CDR3 is CASSLEWGGIGTQYF. Here the CDR3 DNA reads TGTGCCAGCAGCTTAGAGTGGGGGGGGATCGGGACCCAGTACTTC.

This chain joins TRBV9 and TRBJ2-1; D may be TRBD2 (6 bases). From germline, CDR1 is SGDLS and CDR2 YYNGEE. V shed 0 bases and J shed 8 bases, with 6 bases lying between them. The CDR3 runs 12 residues. The CDR3 nucleotides read TGTGCCAGCAGCGTAGGCGGGGATGAGCAGTTCTTC. Protein sequence: CASSVGGDEQFF.

This chain links TRBV30 with TRBJ2-4; D gene uncertain. The CDR3 covers 14 residues. Germline V lookup: CDR1 GTSNPN, CDR2 SVGIG (reference sequence). Trimming stripped 3 bases from V and 0 bases from J, with 9 bases between. This chain's CDR3 is CAWSPGLAKNIQYF. As DNA, the CDR3 is TGTGCCTGGAGCCCAGGATTAGCCAAAAACATTCAGTACTTC.

The V gene is TRBV6-5, the J gene TRBJ2-6; D is undetermined. CDR3 length equals 14 residues. V was trimmed by 6 bases and J by 1 base, leaving 7 bases between them. The germline CDR1 and CDR2 sequences are MNHEY and SVGAGI. The CDR3 loop is CASSVASGANVLTF. The DNA of the CDR3 is TGTGCCAGCAGCGTGGCTTCTGGGGCCAACGTCCTGACTTTC.

CDR3 loop: CAWSRDLLNTEAFF. CDR3 nucleotide sequence: TGTGCCTGGTCCCGGGATCTACTGAACACTGAAGCTTTCTTT. The gene calls are TRBV30 and TRBJ1-1; D unclear. The CDR3 runs 14 residues. Trimming took off 5 bases at V and 0 bases at J, with 13 bases between the two ends. Per germline, CDR1 GTSNPN and CDR2 SVGIG (reference sequence).

V gene TRBV27 combines with J gene TRBJ2-7; D unclear. The V end lost 4 bases, the J end lost 3 bases, and 7 bases lay between the germline ends. Germline V gene data show CDR1 as MNHEY and CDR2 as SMNVEV (reference sequence). This CDR3 region has 12 residues. The CDR3 DNA sequence: TGTGCCAGCAGTTCGCGGAACTACGAGCAGTACTTC. Translated, it gives CASSSRNYEQYF.

The V and J genes are TRBV7-9 and TRBJ2-2; 11 bases agree with TRBD2. Trimming at V came to 1 base and at J to 7 bases, leaving 8 bases not matched to a gene. The germline CDR1 and CDR2 sequences are SEHNR and FQNEAQ (reference sequence). The CDR3 runs 17 residues. For the CDR3, the DNA is TGTGCCAGCAGCTTAGGATCTCTGGGACTAGCGGTCGGGGAGCTGTTTTTT. Translating gives CASSLGSLGLAVGELFF.

The chain carries TRBV19 and TRBJ1-1; TRBD1 might be the D (6 bases). Trimming removed 7 bases from V and 5 bases from J, with 38 bases in between. This CDR3 has 21 residues. The germline CDR1 and CDR2 sequences are LNHDA and SQIVND (reference sequence). CDR3 DNA sequence: TGTGCCAGTACGCAACTGAGAATGTCCCGGGACACTCCTAAGATTTTGACTGAAGCTTTCTTT. Protein: CASTQLRMSRDTPKILTEAFF.

J is TRBJ1-1 and V is TRBV7-2, with 10 bases aligning to TRBD1. This CDR3 has 13 amino acids. The J segment lost 8 bases and the V segment lost 5 bases, leaving 5 bases of the junction unmatched. Germline V gives CDR1 SGHTA, CDR2 FQGNSA. The CDR3: CASSVDRGREAFF. CDR3 bases: TGTGCCAGCAGCGTTGACAGGGGGCGGGAAGCTTTCTTT.

This clone was found once. The CDR3 DNA is TGTGCCAGCAGCCGCCGAACTCTAGGGGCAGATACGCAGTATTTT. This encodes CASSRRTLGADTQYF. The chain has TRBV7-2 and TRBJ2-3; D might be TRBD1 (5 bases). The V gene lost 5 bases and the J gene lost 4 bases, with 16 bases spanning the gap. CDR1 and CDR2 from the germline V gene are SGHTA and FQGNSA. The CDR3 sequence is 15 residues long.

V gene TRBV19 combines with J gene TRBJ2-1; 7 bases are a match to TRBD2. The length of the CDR3 is 14 residues. Germline trimming cut 5 bases from V and 8 bases from J; bases unmatched to any gene: 9. CDR1 LNHDA and CDR2 SQIVND come from the germline V gene (reference sequence). The CDR3 DNA is TGTGCCAGTAGTCCAGCGGGGCGTTTCGATGAGCAGTTCTTC. Amino acids: CASSPAGRFDEQFF.

The chain recombines TRBV12-5 with TRBJ1-5; maybe TRBD1 (5 bases). Germline CDR1 is LGHNT and CDR2 is FRNRAP. The ends were cut back, 0 bases at V and 4 bases at J, with 13 bases in the middle. The CDR3 has 16 amino acids. The CDR3 is CASGLVLQDRNQPQHF. CDR3 nucleotide sequence: TGTGCTAGTGGTTTGGTTTTACAGGATCGAAATCAGCCCCAGCATTTT.

The chain couples TRBV5-4 to TRBJ2-7; possible D gene TRBD2, 5 bases. CDR1 and CDR2 from the germline V gene are SGHNT and YYREEE (reference sequence). The germline V and J ends were trimmed by 2 bases and 2 bases, with 8 bases remaining between them. The CDR3 loop spans 13 amino acids. The CDR3 DNA sequence: TGTGCCAGCAGCTTTGCCGGGGCCTACGAGCAGTACTTC. Encoded protein: CASSFAGAYEQYF.

This chain joins TRBV2 and TRBJ2-5; 9 bases agree with TRBD2. The junction had 5 bases not matched to a gene; V was cut back by 5 bases and J by 4 bases. Germline loops: CDR1 SNHLY, CDR2 FYNNEI. The CDR3 is made up of 14 amino acids. The DNA of the CDR3 is TGTGCCAGCAGTCAAAGCGGGGGGTTAGAGACCCAGTACTTC. The encoded protein is CASSQSGGLETQYF. Combining the CDR3 with reference TRBV2 and TRBJ2-5 gives the whole variable domain EPEVTQTPSHQVTQMGQEVILRCVPISNHLYFYWYRQILGQKVEFLVSFYNNEISEKSEIFDDQFSVERPDGSNFTLKIRSTKLEDSAMYFCASSQSGGLETQYFGPGTRLLVL.

This chain connects TRBV10-1 to TRBJ2-3; 9 nucleotides agree with TRBD1. Per the germline V gene, CDR1 is WNHNN and CDR2 is SYGVQD (reference sequence). The trim removed 9 bases at V and 4 bases at J, leaving 11 bases unmatched. This CDR3 is 15 amino acids long. This CDR3 is CARVPGQGFSDTQYF. The CDR3, as DNA: TGCGCCAGGGTTCCGGGACAGGGATTCTCAGATACGCAGTATTTT.

With respect to this clone: At the DNA level, this CDR3 is encoded by other sequences in the same sample as well. The chain has TRBV9 and TRBJ2-1, with TRBD2 as a possible D gene (6 bases). Germline CDR1 SGDLS, CDR2 YYNGEE. Trimming took off 2 bases at V and 4 bases at J, with 10 bases between the two ends. CDR3 length equals 14 residues. The CDR3 region is CASSVGGTYNEQFF. CDR3 DNA: TGTGCCAGCAGCGTTGGGGGGACGTACAATGAGCAGTTCTTC.

The chain has TRBV7-2 and TRBJ2-5; TRBD1 matches 7 bases. Losses at the gene ends were 2 bases for V and 3 bases for J; bases not matched to a gene: 3. The length of the CDR3 is 14 residues. Germline CDR1 is SGHTA and CDR2 is FQGNSA. The CDR3 DNA sequence: TGTGCCAGCAGCTTAAACCAGGGGGAAGAGACCCAGTACTTC. It specifies CASSLNQGEETQYF.

The rearrangement uses TRBV2 and TRBJ2-3; possible D gene TRBD2, 5 bases. The CDR3 totals 14 residues. V was cut by 8 bases and J by 1 base, with 13 bases left in between. Germline-derived CDR1 and CDR2 are SNHLY and FYNNEI. CDR3 nucleotide sequence: TGTGCCAGCCGCTCTGCGGGCGGCACAGATACGCAGTATTTT. Its protein product is CASRSAGGTDTQYF.

The genes are TRBV19 and TRBJ1-5, with a tentative D call TRBD1 (5 bases). The CDR3 totals 14 residues. Trimming cost V 6 bases and J 4 bases, with 13 bases left between them. Germline-derived CDR1 and CDR2 are LNHDA and SQIVND (reference sequence). Here the CDR3 DNA reads TGTGCCAGTAGGCCCACAGGTGGGAATCAGCCCCAGCATTTT. It specifies CASRPTGGNQPQHF.

This clone was counted many times. This CDR3 reads CASSPRSSYNSPLHF. CDR3 nucleotide sequence: TGTGCCAGCAGTCCGCGGAGCTCCTATAATTCACCCCTCCACTTT. V is TRBV6-5 and J is TRBJ1-6, with D unclear. CDR3 length: 15 residues. V gave up 5 bases and J gave up 0 bases, with 8 bases separating them. Per germline, CDR1 MNHEY and CDR2 SVGAGI.

This chain links TRBV24-1 with TRBJ2-2; TRBD1 agrees at 7 bases. CDR1 KGHDR and CDR2 SFDVKD come from the germline V gene. The CDR3 totals 13 residues. V lost 9 bases to trimming and J lost 5 bases; unmatched junction nucleotides: 5. The CDR3 region is CATEGQVTGELFF. DNA of the CDR3: TGTGCCACCGAAGGACAGGTGACCGGGGAGCTGTTTTTT.

The CDR3 loop is CSVGFGGGILGYTF. CDR3 sequence (DNA): TGCAGCGTGGGATTTGGTGGGGGGATACTCGGCTACACCTTC. This chain uses TRBV29-1 with TRBJ1-2; TRBD1 is a possible D gene (5 bases). The CDR3 consists of 14 residues. V gave up 6 bases and J gave up 8 bases, with 22 bases separating them. The germline gives CDR1 SQVTM, CDR2 ANQGSEA.

This sequence joins TRBV3-1 (or the pseudogene TRBV3-2) and TRBJ1-1, with D possibly matching TRBD1 (5 bases). This CDR3 has 16 amino acids. Germline V CDR1 and CDR2: LGHDT, YNNKEL (reference sequence). V was trimmed by 4 bases and J by 4 bases, leaving 19 bases between them. The CDR3: CASSLGHGVGATEAFF. The CDR3 coding sequence is TGTGCCAGCAGCCTCGGCCATGGTGTAGGGGCCACTGAAGCTTTCTTT.

To note about this clone: Other DNA sequences in this specimen translate into the identical CDR3. The V call is TRBV6-5, the J call TRBJ1-3; D remains unclear. Germline V lookup: CDR1 MNHEY, CDR2 SVGAGI. V dropped 0 bases and J dropped 1 base, with 7 bases sitting between them. CDR3 size: 15 residues. CDR3 nucleotide sequence: TGTGCCAGCAGTTACTCGACGGGATCTGGAAACACCATATATTTT. It encodes CASSYSTGSGNTIYF.